This T cell receptor beta chain is drawn from a study of regulatory T cells in long-lasting Graves disease. Regarding the study as a whole: Less diverse TCR repertoires were seen in persistent Graves' patients than in newly diagnosed ones. TRBV28, TRBJ1-2 and TRBJ2-5 emerged as the favored segments in persistent disease.

This clonotype was detected only a few times. As yet, its antigen is unknown. Stated time point: persistent/refractory GD, antithyroid drugs over 5 years with positive TRAb. Construction of the TCR library relied on RNA isolated from PBMCs. V lost 1 base and J lost 6; bases outside the gene matches: 2. Germline lookup yields CDR1 SGHRS and CDR2 YFSETQ. CDR3 length: 14 residues. TCR beta libraries were built with iRepertoire HTBI primers and Arm-PCR of CDR3 regions. As processed by the authors: Across samples, roughly 64 TRBV and some 15 TRBJ segments were found. TCRdb used MiXCR to reprocess the multiplex PCR reads, holding one entry per CDR3 protein. TCRdb, not the authors, supplied the V and J calls. The table records a few hundred thousand distinct CDR3 sequences, roughly a quarter of them present only once.

This TCR came from a female donor with Graves disease. The V gene is TRBV5-1, the J gene TRBJ1-5, with TRBD1 matching 9 bases. Sequenced here: peripheral blood mononuclear cells (PBMCs), sampled when the disease was refractory, from a patient treated with antithyroid drugs. The DNA of the CDR3 is TGCGCCAGCAGCTTGACAGGGGGCAGTCAGCCCCAGCATTTT. This sequence encodes CASSLTGGSQPQHF.